The 20 T cell receptor beta chains presented below share a single source sample, sequenced in a study of blood T cell repertoires in COVID-19. The data were produced by immunoSEQ multiplex PCR, yet TCRdb's version contains in-frame clones alone and is incomplete. The top ten hold roughly 14% of the sample, which has fewer than 350,000 clones, approximately 86% seen once. The material sequenced was peripheral blood. Receptors were obtained from a woman in her 70s with COVID-19, enrolled during active disease.

The sample holds many counts of this clone. The chain links TRBV2 to TRBJ2-7; 7 bases line up with TRBD2. In germline, CDR1 is SNHLY, CDR2 FYNNEI. V dropped 4 bases and J dropped 0; count of bases not matched to a gene: 6. This CDR3 comprises 15 residues. The CDR3 protein is CASSVLGGTSYEQYF. The CDR3 DNA follows: TGTGCCAGCAGTGTATTGGGGGGGACCTCCTACGAGCAGTACTTC.

The DNA of the CDR3 is TGTGCCACCAGTGAAACAGGGGCCCCGAGGACTGAAGCTTTCTTT. Translated: CATSETGAPRTEAFF. The J gene is TRBJ1-1, the V gene TRBV24-1, with 7 bases aligning to TRBD1. The CDR3 consists of 15 residues. Germline CDR1 and CDR2: KGHDR and SFDVKD. Losses at the gene ends were 4 bases for V and 5 bases for J; bases not matched to a gene: 9.

This chain uses TRBV5-4 with TRBJ2-1, with 11 bases aligning to TRBD1. The CDR3 covers 15 residues. In germline, CDR1 is SGHNT, CDR2 YYREEE (reference sequence). V trimming: 5 bases; J trimming: 7 bases; junction bases outside the gene matches: 8. The CDR3 region is CASRHRDRGYNEQFF. In nucleotides, the CDR3 is TGTGCCAGCAGGCACCGGGACAGGGGGTATAATGAGCAGTTCTTC.

This clone occurred once. The identical CDR3 is also encoded by other nucleotide sequences in the sample. This rearrangement joins TRBV19 to TRBJ1-5, with D uncertain. The CDR3 runs 14 residues. Per the germline V gene, CDR1 is LNHDA and CDR2 is SQIVND (reference sequence). With 1 base removed from V and 6 bases from J, the gap between germline ends came to 10 bases. Here the CDR3 DNA reads TGTGCCAGTAGTATAGGGGGAGTAGGTCAGCCCCAGCATTTT. It yields the protein CASSIGGVGQPQHF.

V gene TRBV4-3 combines with J gene TRBJ2-7; 7 bases line up with TRBD1. Looked up from germline, CDR1 is LGHNA and CDR2 is YSLEER. V was clipped by 1 base and J by 2 bases; unmatched bases: 5. This CDR3 has 15 amino acids. The CDR3, as DNA: TGCGCCAGCAGCCAAGGAGACAGGGAACCCTACGAGCAGTACTTC. It translates to CASSQGDREPYEQYF.

V gene TRBV5-5 combines with J gene TRBJ1-1, with 7 bases that match TRBD1. After removal of 2 bases from V and 0 bases from J, the junction contained 4 bases not matched to a gene. Germline values: CDR1 SGHKS, CDR2 YYEKEE (reference sequence). The CDR3 spans 15 residues. Written as DNA, the CDR3 is TGTGCCAGCAGCTTCTTACAGGGGTTGAACACTGAAGCTTTCTTT. Residues: CASSFLQGLNTEAFF.

This clone has more than one count but fewer than ten. The chain is built from TRBV6-5 and TRBJ2-2, with 10 bases aligning to TRBD1. The CDR3 length is 15 residues. With 6 bases clipped from V and 7 bases from J, the junction kept 8 bases outside the gene matches. Germline values: CDR1 MNHEY, CDR2 SVGAGI. CDR3 nucleotide sequence: TGTGCCAGCAGCAGCGACAGGGGGCAGGGCGGGGAGCTGTTTTTT. Translating it yields CASSSDRGQGGELFF.

This clone was counted between two and nine times. The V and J genes are TRBV5-1 and TRBJ1-2; TRBD1 matches 8 bases. Germline V gene lookup returns CDR1 SGHRS and CDR2 YFSETQ. The CDR3 length is 13 residues. V trimming: 2 bases; J trimming: 7 bases; junction bases outside the gene matches: 4. DNA for the CDR3: TGCGCCAGCAGCTTTACAGGGGGAATTGGCTACACCTTC. Protein product: CASSFTGGIGYTF. The full variable domain, rest sourced from reference TRBV5-1 and TRBJ1-2, is KAGVTQTPRYLIKTRGQQVTLSCSPISGHRSVSWYQQTPGQGLQFLFEYFSETQRNKGNFPGRFSGRQFSNSRSEMNVSTLELGDSALYLCASSFTGGIGYTFGSGTRLTVV.

The CDR3 DNA follows: TGTGCCAGCAGCCCCCCGGGGGGTAGCAATCAGCCCCAGCATTTT. Translated, it gives CASSPPGGSNQPQHF. The chain recombines TRBV6-5 with TRBJ1-5, with D possibly being TRBD1 (5 bases). Looked up from germline, CDR1 is MNHEY and CDR2 is SVGAGI. Trimming left V 6 bases short and J 0 bases short, with 12 bases between. The CDR3 spans 15 residues.

The chain links TRBV5-4 to TRBJ1-2; D remains ambiguous. Germline V gene lookup returns CDR1 SGHNT and CDR2 YYREEE (reference sequence). This CDR3 region has 17 residues. With 3 bases removed from V and 0 bases from J, the gap between germline ends came to 18 bases. CDR3 in DNA: TGTGCCAGCAGCTCGCTCCCAGGTATAACAGCTAACTATGGCTACACCTTC. Protein sequence: CASSSLPGITANYGYTF.

The chain uses TRBV18 and TRBJ2-4; 10 nucleotides align to TRBD1. The germline V gene has CDR1 KGHSH and CDR2 LQKENI. V lost 6 bases to trimming and J lost 3 bases; unmatched junction nucleotides: 5. The CDR3 loop spans 15 amino acids. CDR3 region: CASSWDRGVKNIQYF. The CDR3 DNA follows: TGTGCCAGCTCTTGGGACAGGGGTGTCAAAAACATTCAGTACTTC.

The V gene is TRBV27, the J gene TRBJ1-5; 8 bases line up with TRBD1. CDR1 is MNHEY and CDR2 is SMNVEV in the germline V gene (reference sequence). The CDR3 runs to 14 residues. Trimming removed 5 bases from V and 6 bases from J; junction bases left unmatched: 6. CDR3 in amino acids: CASSPGTGGQPQHF. The CDR3 DNA sequence: TGTGCCAGCAGTCCAGGGACAGGAGGTCAGCCCCAGCATTTT.

The CDR3 bases are TGTGCCATCAGCGCCTTTAGCGGGGGGCCTCCCAATGAGCAGTTCTTC. It translates to CAISAFSGGPPNEQFF. The rearrangement uses TRBV10-3 and TRBJ2-1; 10 bases agree with TRBD2. The CDR3 has 16 residues. V gave up 6 bases and J gave up 6 bases; unmatched junction bases: 11. Germline V gene data show CDR1 as ENHRY and CDR2 as SYGVKD.

The chain has TRBV5-6 and TRBJ1-6, with 7 bases matching TRBD1. Germline CDR1 and CDR2: SGHDT and YYEEEE. The CDR3 consists of 16 residues. V lost 1 base, J lost 0 bases, and 1 base stayed unmatched. DNA for the CDR3: TGTGCCAGCAGCTTGACAGGGGACTCCTATAATTCACCCCTCCACTTT. As protein: CASSLTGDSYNSPLHF.

The J gene is TRBJ2-6, the V gene TRBV18; D might be TRBD2 (5 bases). CDR3 size: 17 residues. Germline V gives CDR1 KGHSH, CDR2 LQKENI. V gave up 0 bases and J gave up 1 base, with 10 bases separating them. CDR3: CASSPPKPGSGANVLTF. Here the CDR3 DNA reads TGTGCCAGCTCACCACCTAAACCGGGGTCTGGGGCCAACGTCCTGACTTTC. Drawing the rest from reference TRBV18 and TRBJ2-6, the complete variable domain is NAGVMQNPRHLVRRRGQEARLRCSPMKGHSHVYWYRQLPEEGLKFMVYLQKENIIDESGMPKERFSAEFPKEGPSILRIQQVVRGDSAAYFCASSPPKPGSGANVLTFGAGSRLTVL.

The chain is built from TRBV5-4 and TRBJ2-1, with TRBD2 matching over 9 bases. From germline, CDR1 is SGHNT and CDR2 YYREEE (reference sequence). The junction had 11 bases not matched to a gene; V was cut back by 4 bases and J by 9 bases. This CDR3 comprises 15 residues. Here the CDR3 DNA reads TGTGCCAGCAGCGTTCCCCTAGCGGGGCCCCGTGAGCAGTTCTTC. Encoded protein: CASSVPLAGPREQFF.

The chain employs TRBV7-2 and TRBJ1-1; 10 bases are shared with TRBD1. Germline V gene lookup returns CDR1 SGHTA and CDR2 FQGNSA. This CDR3 has 15 residues. V lost 5 bases and J lost 3; bases outside the gene matches: 6. The CDR3 DNA reads TGTGCCAGCAGCCATCGGACAGGGGGGTACACTGAAGCTTTCTTT. Residues: CASSHRTGGYTEAFF.

J is TRBJ1-2 and V is TRBV7-2; no firm D call. Trimming cost V 1 base and J 4 bases, with 13 bases left between them. The germline V gene has CDR1 SGHTA and CDR2 FQGNSA. This CDR3 contains 15 residues. CDR3 residues: CASSLDVARSYGYTF. The CDR3 bases are TGTGCCAGCAGCTTAGACGTGGCGCGGTCCTATGGCTACACCTTC.

CDR3 bases: TGCAGTGCTAGTTCTGGGGCGACTGAAGCTTTCTTT. Encoded protein: CSASSGATEAFF. This chain joins TRBV20-1 and TRBJ1-1; tentative D call: TRBD1 (5 bases). V was cut by 3 bases and J by 5 bases, with 10 bases left in between. Germline V gene data show CDR1 as DFQATT and CDR2 as SNEGSKA (reference sequence). The CDR3 loop spans 12 amino acids.

This sequence joins TRBV12-5 and TRBJ1-5; D ambiguous. V was trimmed by 0 bases and J by 1 base, leaving 13 bases between them. CDR3 length: 17 amino acids. The germline V gene encodes CDR1 LGHNT and CDR2 FRNRAP. The DNA for the CDR3 is TGTGCTAGTGGTTTGGTAGTCCTCCTCGGGAGCAATCAGCCCCAGCATTTT. It encodes CASGLVVLLGSNQPQHF.